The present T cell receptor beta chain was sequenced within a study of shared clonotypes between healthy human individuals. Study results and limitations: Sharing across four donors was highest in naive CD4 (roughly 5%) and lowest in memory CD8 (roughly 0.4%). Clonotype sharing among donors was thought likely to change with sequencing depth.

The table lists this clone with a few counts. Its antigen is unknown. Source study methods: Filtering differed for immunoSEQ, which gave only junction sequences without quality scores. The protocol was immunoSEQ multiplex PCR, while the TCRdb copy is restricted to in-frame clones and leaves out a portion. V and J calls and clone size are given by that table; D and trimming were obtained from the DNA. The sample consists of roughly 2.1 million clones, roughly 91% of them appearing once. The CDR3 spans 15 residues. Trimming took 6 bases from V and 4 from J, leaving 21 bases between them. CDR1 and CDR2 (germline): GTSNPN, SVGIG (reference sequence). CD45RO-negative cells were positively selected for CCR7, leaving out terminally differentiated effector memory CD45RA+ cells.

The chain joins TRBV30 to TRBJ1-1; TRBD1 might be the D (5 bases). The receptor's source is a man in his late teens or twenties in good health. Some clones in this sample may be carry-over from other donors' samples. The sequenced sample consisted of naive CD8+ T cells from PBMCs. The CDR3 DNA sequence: TGTGCCTGCCCCCGGGCAGGGTTTGTAGGCACTGAAGCTTTCTTT. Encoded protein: CACPRAGFVGTEAFF.